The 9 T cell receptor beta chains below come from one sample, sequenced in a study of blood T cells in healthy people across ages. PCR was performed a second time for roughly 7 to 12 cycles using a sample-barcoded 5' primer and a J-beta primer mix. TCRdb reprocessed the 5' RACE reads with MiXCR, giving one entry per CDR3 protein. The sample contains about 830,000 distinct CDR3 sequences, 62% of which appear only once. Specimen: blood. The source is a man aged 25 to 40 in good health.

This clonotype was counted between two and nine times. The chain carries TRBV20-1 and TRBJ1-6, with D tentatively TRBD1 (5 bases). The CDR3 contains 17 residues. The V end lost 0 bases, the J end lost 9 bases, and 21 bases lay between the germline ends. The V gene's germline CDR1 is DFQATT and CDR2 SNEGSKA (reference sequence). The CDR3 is CSARDLSRGDFGSPLHF. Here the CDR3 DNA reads TGCAGTGCTAGAGACCTCAGCCGAGGGGATTTCGGTTCACCCCTCCACTTT.

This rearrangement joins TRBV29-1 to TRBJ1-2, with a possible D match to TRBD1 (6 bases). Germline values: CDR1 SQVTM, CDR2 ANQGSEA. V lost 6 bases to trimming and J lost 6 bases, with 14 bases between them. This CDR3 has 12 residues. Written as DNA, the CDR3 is TGCAGCGTCGAGGGGGGGGAACATGGCTACACCTTC. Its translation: CSVEGGEHGYTF.

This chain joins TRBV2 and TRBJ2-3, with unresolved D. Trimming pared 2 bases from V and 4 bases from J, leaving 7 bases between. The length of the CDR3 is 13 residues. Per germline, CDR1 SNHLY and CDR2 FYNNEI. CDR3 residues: CASSETGADTQYF. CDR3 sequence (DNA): TGTGCCAGCAGTGAAACTGGGGCAGATACGCAGTATTTT.

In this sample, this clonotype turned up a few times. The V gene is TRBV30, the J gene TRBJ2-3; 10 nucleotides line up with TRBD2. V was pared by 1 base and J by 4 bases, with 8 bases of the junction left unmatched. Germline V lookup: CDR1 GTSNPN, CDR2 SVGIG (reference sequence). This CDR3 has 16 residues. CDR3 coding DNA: TGTGCCTGGAGTGGAGGAACTAGCGGGGTAGCAGATACGCAGTATTTT. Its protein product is CAWSGGTSGVADTQYF.

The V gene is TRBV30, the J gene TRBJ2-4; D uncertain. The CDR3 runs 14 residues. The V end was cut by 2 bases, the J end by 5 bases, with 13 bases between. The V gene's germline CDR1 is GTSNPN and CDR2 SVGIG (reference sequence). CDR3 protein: CAWSTHVWENIQYF. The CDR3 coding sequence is TGTGCCTGGAGTACACACGTTTGGGAAAACATTCAGTACTTC.

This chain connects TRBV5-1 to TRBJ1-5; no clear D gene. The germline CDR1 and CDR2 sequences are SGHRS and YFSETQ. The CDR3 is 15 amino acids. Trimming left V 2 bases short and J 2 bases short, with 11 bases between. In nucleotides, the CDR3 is TGCGCCAGCAGCTTACGTCCCGGGGGCAATCAGCCCCAGCATTTT. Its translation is CASSLRPGGNQPQHF.

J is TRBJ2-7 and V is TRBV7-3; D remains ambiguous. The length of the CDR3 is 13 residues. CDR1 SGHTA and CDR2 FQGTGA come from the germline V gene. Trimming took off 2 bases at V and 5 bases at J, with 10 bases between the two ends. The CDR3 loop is CASSLGVGNEQYF. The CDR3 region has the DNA TGTGCCAGCAGCTTAGGGGTGGGGAACGAGCAGTACTTC. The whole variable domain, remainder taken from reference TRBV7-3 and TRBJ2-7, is GAGVSQTPSNKVTEKGKYVELRCDPISGHTALYWYRQSLGQGPEFLIYFQGTGAADDSGLPNDRFFAVRPEGSVSTLKIQRTERGDSAVYLCASSLGVGNEQYFGPGTRLTVT.

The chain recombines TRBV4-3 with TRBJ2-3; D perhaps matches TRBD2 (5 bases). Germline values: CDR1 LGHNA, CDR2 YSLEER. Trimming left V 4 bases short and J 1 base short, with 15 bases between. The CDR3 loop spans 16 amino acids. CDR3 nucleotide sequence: TGCGCCAGCAGCCCTCGGACTCCCTCTCGCACAGATACGCAGTATTTT. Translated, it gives CASSPRTPSRTDTQYF.

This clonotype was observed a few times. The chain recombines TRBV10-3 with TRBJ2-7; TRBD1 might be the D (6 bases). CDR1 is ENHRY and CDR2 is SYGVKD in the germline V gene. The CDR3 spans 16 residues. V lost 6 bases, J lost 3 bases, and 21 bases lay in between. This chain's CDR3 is CAISHPNWTVDYEQYF. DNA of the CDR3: TGTGCCATCAGCCACCCTAACTGGACAGTCGACTACGAGCAGTACTTC.